The clone carrying this T cell receptor beta chain has a single count. The target antigen is unknown. This record belongs to a study of T cell responses to AZD1222 COVID-19 vaccine. The study's findings and limits: Among vaccine-associated CD4 TCRs, coverage spanned spike, with dominance at 160-218 and 743-854. It was only a handful of AZD1222 recipients who were seropositive at baseline. An increase in Spike-specific TCR breadth and depth was observed after two AZD1222 doses.

The protocol was immunoSEQ multiplex PCR, while the TCRdb copy is restricted to in-frame clones and leaves out a portion. The table lists about 150,000 clones, 88% of them singletons. The sequencing here drew on peripheral blood, taken 28 days after the second dose of the MenACWY control vaccine. The receptor's source is an adult who received the MenACWY meningococcal vaccine as a control.

In DNA form, the CDR3 reads TGTGCCAGCAGCTCGGGACAGGGAAGGTCCTACAATGAGCAGTTCTTC. It yields the protein CASSSGQGRSYNEQFF. The V gene is TRBV5-4, the J gene TRBJ2-1; 9 bases map to TRBD1. Germline V lookup: CDR1 SGHNT, CDR2 YYREEE (reference sequence). Unmatched junction bases numbered 5, after V lost 3 bases and J lost 1 base. The CDR3 length is 16 residues.